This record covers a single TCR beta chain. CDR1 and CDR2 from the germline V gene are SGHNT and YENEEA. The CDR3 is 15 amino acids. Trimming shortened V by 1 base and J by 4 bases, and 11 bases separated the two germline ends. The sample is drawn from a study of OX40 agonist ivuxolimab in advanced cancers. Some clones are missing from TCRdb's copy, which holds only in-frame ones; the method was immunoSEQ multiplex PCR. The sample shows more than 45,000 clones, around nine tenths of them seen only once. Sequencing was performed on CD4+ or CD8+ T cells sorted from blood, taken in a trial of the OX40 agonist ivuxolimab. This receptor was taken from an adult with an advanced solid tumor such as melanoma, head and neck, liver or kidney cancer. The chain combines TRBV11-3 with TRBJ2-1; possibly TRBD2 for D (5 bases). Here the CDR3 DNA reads TGTGCCAGCAGCTTAGCCGCTAGCAAATACAATGAGCAGTTCTTC. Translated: CASSLAASKYNEQFF.